This T cell receptor (beta chain) appears in the sequencing data of a study of cytomegalovirus exposure and HLA in healthy donors. Findings and caveats of the study: A missense variant in DCLRE1C was later tied to TCR beta V- and J-gene trimming.

As to this clone: What it recognizes is unknown.

Amplification used 60 Vbeta primers and 13 Jbeta primers. Here immunoSEQ multiplex PCR was the method, and the copy in TCRdb shows in-frame clones only, minus some. Of 150,000 or so clones in the sample, around 75% were seen once. The CDR3 spans 13 residues. Germline assignment: CDR1 MNHNS and CDR2 SASEGT. Trimming removed 5 bases from V and 0 bases from J, with 7 bases in between. The sequence was collected from a woman under 30 in good health and CMV-seronegative. Sequencing was carried out using PBMCs. This chain connects TRBV6-1 to TRBJ1-2; TRBD1 is a possible D gene (5 bases). CDR3 bases: TGTGCCAGCAGTCAGGGCGCTAACTATGGCTACACCTTC. As protein: CASSQGANYGYTF.